Listed below are T cell receptor beta chains from one sample, sequenced in a study of T cell responses to AZD1222 COVID-19 vaccine. Measured with immunoSEQ multiplex PCR; TCRdb has only the in-frame clones, and not every one. Of about 160,000 clones listed, 85% to 90% are singletons. Material: peripheral blood, obtained on day 0 of AZD1222 vaccination. The origin of the receptors is an adult in good health. Both conserved end residues are part of each CDR3. D genes are given only for firm matches. Clone sizes are given selectively: once, few, many, or a class where the clone is expanded.

D,J,size,V,CDR3,DNA
TRBD1,TRBJ2-7,NA,TRBV6-2/TRBV6-3,CASSLSGTGFYEQYF,TGTGCCAGCAGTTTATCCGGGACAGGGTTCTACGAGCAGTACTTC
NA,TRBJ1-3,NA,TRBV28,CATYKSLSGNTIYF,TGTGCCACTTACAAGTCTCTCTCTGGAAACACCATATATTTT
TRBD1,TRBJ1-2,NA,TRBV3-1/TRBV3-2,CASSQEEGAGGVGGYTF,TGTGCCAGCAGCCAAGAGGAAGGAGCAGGGGGAGTCGGTGGCTACACCTTC
NA,TRBJ1-4,NA,TRBV6-5,CASREGATNEKLFF,TGTGCCAGCAGGGAGGGAGCAACTAATGAAAAACTGTTTTTT
TRBD1,TRBJ2-7,few,TRBV6-1,CASSEGQGWEQYF,TGTGCCAGCAGTGAGGGACAGGGTTGGGAGCAGTACTTC
TRBD1,TRBJ1-5,NA,TRBV6-6,CASSGRQGVQPQHF,TGTGCCAGCAGCGGCCGACAGGGCGTTCAGCCCCAGCATTTT
TRBD2,TRBJ2-1,NA,TRBV7-3,CASSLSGGYSYNEQFF,TGTGCCAGCAGCCTGAGCGGGGGGTACTCCTACAATGAGCAGTTCTTC
NA,TRBJ1-4,NA,TRBV5-1,CASSSRDPTNEKLFF,TGCGCCAGCAGCTCCAGGGACCCAACTAATGAAAAACTGTTTTTT
NA,TRBJ2-5,NA,TRBV28,CASSFRGGVETQYF,TGTGCCAGCAGTTTTCGAGGGGGGGTAGAGACCCAGTACTTC
TRBD1,TRBJ1-5,once,TRBV30,CACMTGSNQPQHF,TGTGCCTGCATGACAGGGAGCAATCAGCCCCAGCATTTT
TRBD1,TRBJ1-1,NA,TRBV5-4,CASSRQGWVEAFF,TGTGCCAGCAGTCGACAGGGATGGGTTGAAGCTTTCTTT
NA,TRBJ1-2,once,TRBV3-1/TRBV3-2,CASSQVDLGLRYGYTF,TGTGCCAGCAGCCAAGTGGACCTTGGCTTACGCTATGGCTACACCTTC
NA,TRBJ1-1,NA,TRBV7-9,CASRSSGVASLGGTEAFF,TGTGCCAGCAGGTCAAGTGGGGTGGCTTCCCTTGGGGGCACTGAAGCTTTCTTT
TRBD1,TRBJ1-4,NA,TRBV5-1,CASSQNRGQSEKLFF,TGCGCCAGCAGCCAAAACAGGGGGCAGAGTGAAAAACTGTTTTTT
TRBD1,TRBJ1-1,NA,TRBV10-3,CAISERTGEALMNTEAFF,TGTGCCATCAGTGAGAGGACAGGGGAAGCCCTAATGAACACTGAAGCTTTCTTT
NA,TRBJ1-5,NA,TRBV7-8,CASSSERGPSGNQPQHF,TGTGCCAGCAGCTCAGAGAGGGGCCCCTCCGGCAATCAGCCCCAGCATTTT
NA,TRBJ1-2,NA,TRBV6-1,CASSEGPYGYTF,TGTGCCAGCAGTGAAGGTCCTTATGGCTACACCTTC
TRBD2,TRBJ2-1,NA,TRBV4-1,CASSQERTAPGLAGAINEQFF,TGCGCCAGCAGCCAAGAGAGGACAGCACCTGGACTAGCGGGGGCAATCAATGAGCAGTTCTTC
TRBD1,TRBJ2-3,NA,TRBV10-3,CAGGQANTDTQYF,TGTGCCGGAGGACAGGCGAACACAGATACGCAGTATTTT
TRBD2,TRBJ2-7,NA,TRBV27,CASSFLADRSYEQYF,TGTGCCAGCAGTTTTCTAGCGGACCGCTCCTACGAGCAGTACTTC
NA,TRBJ1-2,NA,TRBV19,CATQGWGYTF,TGTGCCACCCAGGGTTGGGGCTACACCTTC
NA,TRBJ2-7,NA,TRBV2,CASSPQDYEQYF,TGTGCCAGCAGCCCACAGGATTACGAGCAGTACTTC
NA,TRBJ2-2,NA,TRBV11-2,CASSSGTTGELFF,TGTGCCAGCAGCTCCGGGACTACCGGGGAGCTGTTTTTT
NA,TRBJ2-3,NA,TRBV7-2,CASSLGPGLGTDTQYF,TGTGCCAGCAGCCTAGGTCCGGGACTCGGCACAGATACGCAGTATTTT
TRBD1,TRBJ1-4,NA,TRBV5-1,CASSLEGTGSEKLFF,TGCGCCAGCAGCTTGGAAGGGACAGGGAGTGAAAAACTGTTTTTT
TRBD1,TRBJ1-5,NA,TRBV6-5,CASSTGGWSNQPQHF,TGTGCCAGCAGCACAGGGGGCTGGAGCAATCAGCCCCAGCATTTT
NA,TRBJ2-7,NA,TRBV18,CASSPPGGGFYEQYF,TGTGCCAGCTCACCACCGGGAGGGGGATTCTACGAGCAGTACTTC
TRBD1,TRBJ2-7,NA,TRBV19,CASSPGTGNYEQYF,TGTGCCAGTAGTCCCGGGACAGGGAACTACGAGCAGTACTTC
NA,TRBJ1-2,NA,TRBV6-5,CASGYAEHGYTF,TGTGCCAGCGGCTATGCGGAACATGGCTACACCTTC
NA,TRBJ2-2,NA,TRBV4-1,CASSQGGTLNTGELFF,TGCGCCAGCAGCCAAGGGGGGACGCTGAACACCGGGGAGCTGTTTTTT
TRBD2,TRBJ2-1,NA,TRBV30,CAWSRAGGTSSYNEQFF,TGTGCCTGGAGTCGAGCGGGAGGGACGAGCTCCTACAATGAGCAGTTCTTC
NA,TRBJ1-6,NA,TRBV6-6,CASTQNRGVGSPLHF,TGTGCCAGCACCCAAAACCGGGGGGTTGGTTCACCCCTCCACTTT
NA,TRBJ2-7,NA,TRBV18,CASSQALTGSFSYEQYF,TGTGCCAGCTCACAGGCTCTAACAGGCTCCTTCTCCTACGAGCAGTACTTC
NA,TRBJ1-4,NA,TRBV14,CASTAARGGKLFF,TGTGCCAGCACCGCTGCCAGGGGTGGAAAACTGTTTTTT
NA,TRBJ1-1,NA,TRBV2,CASSARGIMNTEAFF,TGTGCCAGCAGTGCGAGGGGGATAATGAACACTGAAGCTTTCTTT
NA,TRBJ2-1,NA,TRBV5-6,CASSPPGLTSSYNEQFF,TGTGCCAGCAGCCCACCGGGACTGACAAGCTCCTACAATGAGCAGTTCTTC
NA,TRBJ1-1,NA,TRBV28,CASSLEDSRMNTEAFF,TGTGCCAGCAGTTTAGAGGACAGCAGAATGAACACTGAAGCTTTCTTT
TRBD1,TRBJ1-6,NA,TRBV30,CAWSVPGQYNSPLHF,TGTGCCTGGAGTGTACCGGGACAGTATAATTCACCCCTCCACTTT
NA,TRBJ1-3,NA,TRBV5-1,CASSLLQTELGNTIYF,TGCGCCAGCAGCTTGCTCCAGACCGAACTCGGAAACACCATATATTTT
TRBD1,TRBJ1-2,NA,TRBV28,CASITDRGGGYTF,TGTGCCAGCATAACGGACAGGGGCGGTGGCTACACCTTC
NA,TRBJ2-7,once,TRBV12-3/TRBV12-4,CASSPAGITKKYF,TGTGCCAGCAGTCCGGCCGGGATCACAAAAAAGTACTTC
TRBD2,TRBJ2-3,once,TRBV29-1,CSVASGRAADTQYF,TGCAGCGTCGCCAGCGGGAGGGCCGCAGATACGCAGTATTTT
NA,TRBJ2-3,NA,TRBV9,CASSVVSGGTDTQYF,TGTGCCAGCAGCGTAGTTTCGGGGGGCACAGATACGCAGTATTTT
NA,TRBJ1-1,NA,TRBV6-2/TRBV6-3,CASSYGGRVNTEAFF,TGTGCCAGCAGTTACGGGGGCAGGGTTAACACTGAAGCTTTCTTT
NA,TRBJ1-2,NA,TRBV28,CASSFGGAISYTF,TGTGCCAGCAGTTTCGGAGGGGCGATTAGCTACACCTTC
NA,TRBJ1-3,once,TRBV2,CASRPTVSGNTIYF,TGTGCCAGCAGACCGACAGTTTCTGGAAACACCATATATTTT
NA,TRBJ1-5,NA,TRBV12-3/TRBV12-4,CASSLGRKPQHF,TGTGCCAGCAGTTTAGGTCGGAAGCCCCAGCATTTT
NA,TRBJ1-2,NA,TRBV30,CAWSVRGRDGYTF,TGTGCCTGGAGTGTACGAGGGCGAGATGGCTACACCTTC
NA,TRBJ2-7,NA,TRBV23-1,CASSQSSQYF,TGCGCCAGCAGTCAATCGAGTCAGTACTTC
TRBD1,TRBJ1-2,NA,TRBV3-1/TRBV3-2,CASSRTGVYGYTF,TGTGCCAGCAGCCGGACAGGGGTCTATGGCTACACCTTC
NA,TRBJ2-7,NA,TRBV23-1,CASSPVSYEQYF,TGCGCCAGCAGTCCCGTATCCTACGAGCAGTACTTC
TRBD1,TRBJ2-6,NA,TRBV27,CASSSQGDLSGANVLTF,TGTGCCAGCAGTTCCCAGGGGGACCTCTCTGGGGCCAACGTCCTGACTTTC
NA,TRBJ1-2,NA,TRBV4-2,CASSLTGGPSGGYTF,TGTGCCAGCAGCCTCACCGGGGGGCCAAGTGGTGGCTACACCTTC
NA,TRBJ1-6,NA,TRBV27,CASSLNMGVGNSPLHF,TGTGCCAGCAGTTTAAACATGGGGGTGGGTAATTCACCCCTCCACTTT
NA,TRBJ2-7,once,TRBV4-3,CASSQEVGPEQYF,TGCGCCAGCAGCCAAGAAGTGGGGCCGGAGCAGTACTTC
NA,TRBJ1-2,NA,TRBV7-2,CASSLLGPYGYTF,TGTGCCAGCAGCTTACTAGGGCCTTATGGCTACACCTTC